A single sample gave rise to the 16 T cell receptor beta chains below, sequenced in a study of CD8 T cells in Susac syndrome. Random hexamers primed reverse transcription of 0.5 to 1 ug RNA. TCRdb passed the immunoSEQ multiplex PCR reads through MiXCR, listing each CDR3 protein once. Of approximately 180,000 distinct CDR3 sequences in the sample, around 95% were seen once. Sequenced material: CD4+ T cells from PBMCs. These receptor sequences come from a human donor with multiple sclerosis.

The chain employs TRBV5-1 and TRBJ2-7; TRBD1 might be the D (6 bases). V was pared by 0 bases and J by 1 base, with 20 bases between. The CDR3 sequence is 18 residues long. Germline lookup yields CDR1 SGHRS and CDR2 YFSETQ. The CDR3, as DNA: TGCGCCAGCAGCTTGGGGCTCTCGGACAGCGCCAGATCCTACGAGCAGTACTTC. Translation gives CASSLGLSDSARSYEQYF.

The V gene is TRBV19, the J gene TRBJ2-7; TRBD1 aligns across 10 bases. Germline V CDR1 and CDR2: LNHDA, SQIVND (reference sequence). Trimming took 6 bases from V and 5 from J; bases not matched to a gene: 4. The CDR3 runs to 13 residues. The CDR3 DNA reads TGTGCCAGTAGCCGGGACAGGGGTCACGAGCAGTACTTC. It specifies CASSRDRGHEQYF.

This chain joins TRBV20-1 and TRBJ2-7; D perhaps matches TRBD1 (6 bases). The CDR3 contains 13 residues. V was cut by 2 bases and J by 4 bases, with 12 bases left in between. The germline CDR1 and CDR2 sequences are DFQATT and SNEGSKA (reference sequence). CDR3 DNA: TGCAGTGCTAGAAGAACAGGGTATTACGAGCAGTACTTC. This gives the protein CSARRTGYYEQYF.

The CDR3 DNA reads TGTGCCTGGAGTAGGGGGTGGCCCCAGCATTTT. It yields the protein CAWSRGWPQHF. The rearrangement joins TRBV30 to TRBJ1-5; a possible D gene is TRBD1 (6 bases). The germline V gene has CDR1 GTSNPN and CDR2 SVGIG (reference sequence). V dropped 2 bases and J dropped 9 bases, with 8 bases sitting between them. This CDR3 is built from 11 residues. Full variable domain (outside the CDR3, taken from reference TRBV30 and TRBJ1-5): SQTIHQWPATLVQPVGSPLSLECTVEGTSNPNLYWYRQAAGRGLQLLFYSVGIGQISSEVPQNLSASRPQDRQFILSSKKLLLSDSGFYLCAWSRGWPQHFGDGTRLSIL.

The chain joins TRBV5-1 to TRBJ2-1; D not resolved. With 0 bases removed from V and 4 bases from J, the gap between germline ends came to 8 bases. There are 14 residues in the CDR3. Germline CDR1 SGHRS, CDR2 YFSETQ. In nucleotides, the CDR3 is TGCGCCAGCAGCTTGGGGGCAGAGTACAATGAGCAGTTCTTC. Protein product: CASSLGAEYNEQFF.

The rearrangement links TRBV20-1 to TRBJ2-5; TRBD2 aligns across 13 bases. Germline CDR1 DFQATT, CDR2 SNEGSKA (reference sequence). The CDR3 is made up of 15 amino acids. V gave up 0 bases and J gave up 5 bases; unmatched junction bases: 3. This CDR3 reads CSARELAGGRETQYF. Here the CDR3 DNA reads TGCAGTGCTAGAGAACTAGCGGGGGGGCGGGAGACCCAGTACTTC.

The chain is built from TRBV6-2 or TRBV6-3 and TRBJ2-2; tentatively, D is TRBD1 (5 bases). The germline gives CDR1 MNHEY, CDR2 SVGEGT. The CDR3 is made up of 13 amino acids. The V and J ends lost 10 bases and 5 bases respectively, with 14 bases between them. CDR3 nucleotides: TGTGCCACCCAAATCAGGGTTACCGGGGAGCTGTTTTTT. Its translation: CATQIRVTGELFF.

The genes are TRBV7-9 and TRBJ2-3, with 10 bases that match TRBD1. The trim removed 1 base at V and 4 bases at J, leaving 14 bases unmatched. The length of the CDR3 is 19 residues. Germline V gene lookup returns CDR1 SEHNR and CDR2 FQNEAQ (reference sequence). This CDR3 reads CASSLESLRPGTGADTQYF. The DNA for the CDR3 is TGTGCCAGCAGCTTAGAAAGCCTGCGCCCCGGGACAGGGGCAGATACGCAGTATTTT.

The rearrangement links TRBV5-4 to TRBJ2-1; no clear D. The germline V and J ends were trimmed by 0 bases and 0 bases, with 7 bases remaining between them. This CDR3 is built from 15 residues. Germline loops: CDR1 SGHNT, CDR2 YYREEE (reference sequence). The CDR3 DNA follows: TGTGCCAGCAGCTTGGGGCACTACTCCTACAATGAGCAGTTCTTC. Translating gives CASSLGHYSYNEQFF.

The rearrangement links TRBV28 to TRBJ1-2; maybe TRBD1 (5 bases). The ends were cut back, 5 bases at V and 4 bases at J, with 14 bases in the middle. In germline, CDR1 is MDHEN, CDR2 SYDVKM. This CDR3 spans 14 amino acids. DNA for the CDR3: TGTGCCAGCAGTCAAGCGGGGGTGGGCTATGGCTACACCTTC. Translated, it gives CASSQAGVGYGYTF.

The J gene is TRBJ1-5, the V gene TRBV6-1, with D possibly matching TRBD1 (5 bases). CDR1 is MNHNS and CDR2 is SASEGT in the germline V gene. V lost 6 bases to trimming and J lost 2 bases, with 17 bases between them. The CDR3 has 16 residues. CDR3 coding DNA: TGTGCCAGCAGGGACGGAGGGGATGTGGGCAATCAGCCCCAGCATTTT. This codes for CASRDGGDVGNQPQHF.

The rearrangement links TRBV2 to TRBJ1-1, with D uncertain. Trimming shortened V by 6 bases and J by 2 bases, and 13 bases separated the two germline ends. CDR1 is SNHLY and CDR2 is FYNNEI in the germline V gene. The CDR3 is 14 residues long. The chain's CDR3 is CASRANGLNTEAFF. The CDR3 DNA sequence: TGTGCCAGCAGGGCGAACGGGTTAAACACTGAAGCTTTCTTT.

This sequence joins TRBV7-9 and TRBJ1-1, with D possibly TRBD1 on 5 matching bases. The germline CDR1 and CDR2 sequences are SEHNR and FQNEAQ (reference sequence). There are 13 residues in the CDR3. Deletions cut 5 bases from V and 4 bases from J, with 11 bases between. Written as DNA, the CDR3 is TGTGCCAGCAGCCCCTGGGGGGGCACTGAAGCTTTCTTT. Encoded protein: CASSPWGGTEAFF.

The CDR3 region is CASSLLGRRNSPLHF. The CDR3 bases are TGTGCCAGCAGTTTACTCGGGCGACGGAATTCACCCCTCCACTTT. This chain connects TRBV27 to TRBJ1-6; D is unclear. V gave up 2 bases and J gave up 7 bases, with 12 bases separating them. Germline CDR1 reads MNHEY; CDR2 reads SMNVEV (reference sequence). The CDR3 totals 15 residues.

The chain joins TRBV4-3 to TRBJ1-5; tentatively, D is TRBD1 (6 bases). V lost 3 bases, J lost 1 base, and 16 bases lay in between. CDR3 size: 17 residues. Germline V lookup: CDR1 LGHNA, CDR2 YSLEER. This CDR3 is CASSQSWTATSNQPQHF. CDR3 nucleotides: TGCGCCAGCAGCCAGTCTTGGACAGCAACAAGCAATCAGCCCCAGCATTTT.

This clonotype was detected once. The genes are TRBV20-1 and TRBJ1-1, with TRBD1 as a possible D gene (5 bases). CDR1 DFQATT and CDR2 SNEGSKA come from the germline V gene (reference sequence). The CDR3 has 14 residues. Trimming removed 1 base from V and 10 bases from J, with 19 bases in between. The CDR3 coding sequence is TGCAGTGCTAGAGCTCGGGACTTTTCGAGGATAGCTTTCTTT. Translating it yields CSARARDFSRIAFF.